This section outlines one TCR beta chain sequence together with its context. The sample comes from a study of blood T cell repertoires in COVID-19. The V and J ends lost 5 bases and 3 bases respectively, with 11 bases between them. CDR3 length: 14 amino acids. Germline V lookup: CDR1 LNHDA, CDR2 SQIVND (reference sequence). Under the authors' procedure: It was from reference gene primer amplification that nucleated cell counts were estimated. Data came from immunoSEQ multiplex PCR; TCRdb stores just in-frame clones and leaves some out. Clonal size and the V and J genes are those of that table, whereas D and trimming came from the DNA. Of about 380,000 clones detected, approximately 87% appear once; the ten largest clones hold 1% to 1.5%.

The sequencing sample was made of PBMCs or T cells enriched from blood (not recorded which). The sequence was collected from a young man who had recovered from COVID-19. The chain has TRBV19 and TRBJ1-3; D possibly corresponds to TRBD1 (5 bases). The CDR3 reads CASSPRDFGNTIYF. In DNA form, the CDR3 reads TGTGCCAGTAGTCCCCGGGACTTTGGAAACACCATATATTTT.